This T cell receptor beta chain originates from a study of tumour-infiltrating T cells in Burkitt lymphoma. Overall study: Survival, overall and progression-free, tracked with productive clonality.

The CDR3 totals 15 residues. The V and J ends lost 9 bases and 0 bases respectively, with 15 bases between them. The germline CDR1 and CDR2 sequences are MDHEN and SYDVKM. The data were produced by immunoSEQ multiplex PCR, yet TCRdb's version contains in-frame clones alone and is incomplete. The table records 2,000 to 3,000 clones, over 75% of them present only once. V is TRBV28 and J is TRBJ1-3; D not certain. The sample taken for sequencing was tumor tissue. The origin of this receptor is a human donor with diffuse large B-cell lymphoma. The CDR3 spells CASLESGFSGNTIYF. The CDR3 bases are TGTGCCAGTTTGGAATCGGGTTTCTCTGGAAACACCATATATTTT.